This TCR beta chain is from a study of blood T cell repertoires in COVID-19. Generated by immunoSEQ multiplex PCR, the TCRdb table keeps only in-frame clones and is missing some. The sample records 150,000 or so clones, 80% to 90% being singletons. CDR3 length: 12 amino acids. Germline CDR1 and CDR2: SGHTA and FQGNSA. With 3 bases removed from V and 9 bases from J, the gap between germline ends came to 6 bases. The sequenced sample consisted of peripheral blood. The clonotype originates from a man aged 18 to 29 with COVID-19, enrolled during active disease. V usage is TRBV7-2 and J usage is TRBJ1-6; no firm D call. The DNA of the CDR3 is TGTGCCAGCAGCTTCGCGGGTTCACCCCTCCACTTT. Its protein product is CASSFAGSPLHF.